Ten or more counts support the clone carrying this T cell receptor beta chain. What it binds is unknown. Germline V gene sequence: CDR1 KGHDR, CDR2 SFDVKD. Trimming removed 8 bases from V and 2 bases from J, with 10 bases in between. The CDR3 extends over 13 amino acids. The sample is drawn from a study of early T cells in non-severe SARS-CoV-2 infection. Attachment of unique molecular identifiers to individual cDNA molecules was performed. MiXCR, applied by TCRdb to the 5' RACE reads, yields one record per CDR3 protein. The table shows more than 65,000 distinct CDR3 sequences, with roughly an eighth occurring only once. Study-wide results and limits: Sequences matched to VDJdb favored anti-spike CD8 responses, while private and CD4 specificities were missed.

The J gene is TRBJ2-3, the V gene TRBV24-1; D may be TRBD1 (6 bases). Material for sequencing was whole blood. The receptor was derived from an adult who was a healthcare worker with PCR-confirmed SARS-CoV-2 infection or an uninfected control (not recorded which). DNA of the CDR3: TGTGCCACCAAGGGGACACACACAGATACGCAGTATTTT. This encodes CATKGTHTDTQYF.